Listed here are 22 T cell receptor beta chains from one sample, sequenced in a study of shared clonotypes between healthy human individuals. Only CD45RO-negative cells positively selected for CCR7 counted as naive CD8 cells, so terminally differentiated effector memory CD45RA+ cells were excluded. The table came from immunoSEQ multiplex PCR; TCRdb's copy has only in-frame clones and leaves some out. Of some 2,100,000 clones in the sample, 90% to 95% are singletons; the top ten hold 1.5% to 2%. The sample consisted of naive CD8+ T cells from PBMCs. The receptors stem from a man aged 18 to 35 in good health. Some clones in this sample may be carry-over from other donors' samples.

The chain has TRBV28 and TRBJ2-3, with 9 bases identical to TRBD2. V lost 7 bases, J lost 1 base, and 18 bases stayed unmatched. The CDR3 runs 19 residues. Germline V gene sequence: CDR1 MDHEN, CDR2 SYDVKM. The CDR3: CASKRPGLAPTGGTDTQYF. For the CDR3, the DNA is TGTGCCAGCAAACGCCCCGGACTAGCGCCCACGGGGGGCACAGATACGCAGTATTTT.

The chain uses TRBV28 and TRBJ2-5; the D gene is possibly TRBD2 (5 bases). The V and J ends lost 5 bases and 2 bases respectively, with 18 bases between them. The germline V gene encodes CDR1 MDHEN and CDR2 SYDVKM. This CDR3 is 16 amino acids long. The DNA for the CDR3 is TGTGCCAGCAGTCCCCGGAGACTAATATCACAAGAGACCCAGTACTTC. The encoded protein is CASSPRRLISQETQYF. The full variable domain, its missing parts supplied by reference TRBV28 and TRBJ2-5, is DVKVTQSSRYLVKRTGEKVFLECVQDMDHENMFWYRQDPGLGLRLIYFSYDVKMKEKGDIPEGYSVSREKKERFSLILESASTNQTSMYLCASSPRRLISQETQYFGPGTRLLVL.

The V gene is TRBV27, the J gene TRBJ2-1; D is unclear. CDR1 and CDR2 from the germline V gene are MNHEY and SMNVEV (reference sequence). The CDR3 is 15 amino acids. V was clipped by 5 bases and J by 8 bases, with 19 bases between them. The DNA of the CDR3 is TGTGCCAGCAGTCCACCACCGGGCCTCTTCTATGAGCAGTTCTTC. Its translation is CASSPPPGLFYEQFF.

J is TRBJ2-4 and V is TRBV4-1; D may be TRBD1 or TRBD2 (6 bases each). Germline V gene lookup returns CDR1 MGHRA and CDR2 YSYEKL. The CDR3 contains 15 residues. V dropped 0 bases and J dropped 6 bases, with 12 bases sitting between them. CDR3 in DNA: TGCGCCAGCAGCCAAGAGGGGGGCACGGGAAACATTCAGTACTTC. Protein: CASSQEGGTGNIQYF.

J is TRBJ2-7 and V is TRBV28, with D possibly matching TRBD1 (5 bases). V lost 6 bases and J lost 5, with 14 bases in between. The CDR3 consists of 13 residues. Germline V lookup: CDR1 MDHEN, CDR2 SYDVKM. CDR3 residues: CASSRRWGDEQYF. The CDR3 DNA reads TGTGCCAGCAGCCGACGGTGGGGCGACGAGCAGTACTTC.

The chain couples TRBV15 to TRBJ2-1; 7 nucleotides agree with TRBD1. Germline V gene data show CDR1 as LNHNV and CDR2 as YYDKDF (reference sequence). The CDR3 contains 14 residues. The ends lost 8 bases at V and 15 bases at J; junction bases unmatched: 19. CDR3 DNA sequence: TGTGCCACCGCATCCGCCCGGACAGGCTTAGAACCGTTCTTC. Protein sequence: CATASARTGLEPFF.

The chain uses TRBV28 and TRBJ2-5; 8 positions agree with TRBD2. The CDR3 contains 17 residues. Unmatched junction bases numbered 11, after V lost 5 bases and J lost 0 bases. Germline loops: CDR1 MDHEN, CDR2 SYDVKM. CDR3 loop: CASSDTKIAGNQETQYF. The CDR3 nucleotides are TGTGCCAGCAGTGACACCAAGATAGCGGGGAACCAAGAGACCCAGTACTTC.

The rearrangement joins TRBV4-1 to TRBJ2-7; D call uncertain. V was pared by 0 bases and J by 0 bases, with 12 bases between. This CDR3 has 16 amino acids. Germline-derived CDR1 and CDR2 are MGHRA and YSYEKL. The chain's CDR3 is CASSQDPRYNSYEQYF. The CDR3 region has the DNA TGCGCCAGCAGCCAAGATCCGCGGTACAACTCCTACGAGCAGTACTTC.

Details on this clone: Different DNA sequences within this sample yield the same CDR3. The V gene is TRBV19, the J gene TRBJ2-7; TRBD2 aligns across 9 bases. This CDR3 has 14 residues. The V gene end was trimmed by 1 base and the J gene end by 2 bases; junction bases not matched to a gene: 0. The germline CDR1 and CDR2 sequences are LNHDA and SQIVND (reference sequence). CDR3 residues: CASSIVAGAYEQYF. The CDR3 bases are TGTGCCAGTAGTATAGTAGCGGGAGCCTACGAGCAGTACTTC. The full variable domain, its missing parts supplied by reference TRBV19 and TRBJ2-7, is DGGITQSPKYLFRKEGQNVTLSCEQNLNHDAMYWYRQDPGQGLRLIYYSQIVNDFQKGDIAEGYSVSREKKESFPLTVTSAQKNPTAFYLCASSIVAGAYEQYFGPGTRLTVT.

This clone showed up just once. The chain uses TRBV2 and TRBJ2-5, with D perhaps TRBD1 (6 bases). The V gene lost 6 bases and the J gene lost 0 bases, with 14 bases spanning the gap. CDR1 SNHLY and CDR2 FYNNEI come from the germline V gene. The CDR3 runs 15 residues. The CDR3 sequence is CASSADRSNQETQYF. CDR3 sequence (DNA): TGTGCCAGCAGCGCCGACAGGAGCAACCAAGAGACCCAGTACTTC. Drawing the rest from reference TRBV2 and TRBJ2-5, the complete variable domain is EPEVTQTPSHQVTQMGQEVILRCVPISNHLYFYWYRQILGQKVEFLVSFYNNEISEKSEIFDDQFSVERPDGSNFTLKIRSTKLEDSAMYFCASSADRSNQETQYFGPGTRLLVL.

This chain joins TRBV7-9 and TRBJ1-2; TRBD1 aligns across 7 bases. Germline CDR1 and CDR2: SEHNR and FQNEAQ (reference sequence). The CDR3 consists of 14 residues. J lost 4 bases, V lost 3 bases, and 5 bases had no gene match. In nucleotides, the CDR3 is TGTGCCAGCAGCTTCCCAGGGGGTGGCTATGGCTACACCTTC. Encoded protein: CASSFPGGGYGYTF.

The gene calls are TRBV28 and TRBJ2-1, with 10 bases aligning to TRBD2. V lost 5 bases to trimming and J lost 10 bases; unmatched junction nucleotides: 8. Germline V CDR1 and CDR2: MDHEN, SYDVKM. The CDR3 contains 14 residues. The CDR3 DNA sequence: TGTGCCAGCAGTCACTTAGCGGGAGGAGGAGAGCAGTTCTTC. It encodes CASSHLAGGGEQFF.

The V call is TRBV7-9, the J call TRBJ1-4; possibly TRBD1 for D (5 bases). CDR1 is SEHNR and CDR2 is FQNEAQ in the germline V gene (reference sequence). The CDR3 loop spans 12 amino acids. Trimming removed 5 bases at V and 8 bases at J, with 9 bases between. The DNA for the CDR3 is TGTGCCAGCAGCCCCAGGGACGAAAAACTGTTTTTT. Its protein is CASSPRDEKLFF.

This chain joins TRBV19 and TRBJ1-2; D remains unclear. This CDR3 is 10 amino acids long. Trimming stripped 9 bases from V and 3 bases from J, with 5 bases between. Germline V CDR1 and CDR2: LNHDA, SQIVND (reference sequence). CDR3 residues: CASGDYGYTF. CDR3 DNA: TGTGCCAGCGGGGACTATGGCTACACCTTC.

The chain employs TRBV9 and TRBJ1-1; 8 nucleotides match TRBD1. This CDR3 has 16 amino acids. The germline V gene encodes CDR1 SGDLS and CDR2 YYNGEE. The ends lost 2 bases at V and 1 base at J; junction bases unmatched: 7. CDR3: CASSVGGQGANTEAFF. In DNA, the CDR3 is TGTGCCAGCAGCGTCGGGGGTCAGGGGGCGAACACTGAAGCTTTCTTT.

The CDR3 nucleotides read TGTGCCAGCAGCTTAATGGCAGTCTCCTACAATGAGCAGTTCTTC. It is translated as CASSLMAVSYNEQFF. The rearrangement joins TRBV7-6 to TRBJ2-1; D call uncertain. Germline lookup yields CDR1 SGHVS and CDR2 FNYEAQ. V lost 2 bases, J lost 0 bases, and 8 bases lay in between. The CDR3 is 15 amino acids.

This clone was counted once. The chain joins TRBV27 to TRBJ1-6, with unresolved D. V was clipped by 5 bases and J by 4 bases, with 9 bases between them. Germline-derived CDR1 and CDR2 are MNHEY and SMNVEV (reference sequence). This CDR3 has 14 amino acids. The CDR3 DNA follows: TGTGCCAGCAGTCAACAGATTTATAATTCACCCCTCCACTTT. Translated: CASSQQIYNSPLHF.

CDR3 amino acids: CAWSPGGATYEQYF. For the CDR3, the DNA is TGTGCCTGGAGTCCCGGGGGAGCTACCTACGAGCAGTACTTC. The V and J genes are TRBV30 and TRBJ2-7; weak D call: TRBD2 (6 bases). This CDR3 is built from 14 residues. Germline loops: CDR1 GTSNPN, CDR2 SVGIG (reference sequence). V was pared by 2 bases and J by 2 bases, with 13 bases between.

The chain combines TRBV25-1 with TRBJ1-6, with no clear D. This CDR3 has 14 amino acids. The germline CDR1 and CDR2 sequences are MGHDK and SYGVNS. V lost 3 bases, J lost 6 bases, and 9 bases lay in between. The DNA for the CDR3 is TGTGCCAGCAGTGATCGTGGAGTTAATTCACCCCTCCACTTT. Amino acids: CASSDRGVNSPLHF.

This chain connects TRBV7-9 to TRBJ1-4; 9 bases match TRBD1. The length of the CDR3 is 14 residues. Trimming removed 5 bases from V and 6 bases from J; junction bases left unmatched: 4. CDR1 and CDR2 (germline): SEHNR, FQNEAQ (reference sequence). CDR3 coding DNA: TGTGCCAGCAGCCCCAGGACAGGGGATGAAAAACTGTTTTTT. This gives the protein CASSPRTGDEKLFF.

This chain uses TRBV13 with TRBJ2-3; 10 bases agree with TRBD2. Germline CDR1 and CDR2: PRHDT and FYEKMQ (reference sequence). The junction had 9 bases not matched to a gene; V was cut back by 4 bases and J by 5 bases. This CDR3 region has 16 residues. This CDR3 reads CASSSFIEREGDTQYF. DNA of the CDR3: TGTGCCAGCAGCTCCTTCATCGAGCGGGAGGGAGATACGCAGTATTTT.

The chain joins TRBV15 to TRBJ1-4, with a possible D match to TRBD1 (5 bases). With 5 bases removed from V and 0 bases from J, the gap between germline ends came to 13 bases. The germline CDR1 and CDR2 sequences are LNHNV and YYDKDF (reference sequence). The length of the CDR3 is 16 residues. CDR3 region: CATSLQDGATNEKLFF. Written as DNA, the CDR3 is TGTGCCACCAGCCTACAGGACGGTGCAACTAATGAAAAACTGTTTTTT.